The next 3 T cell receptor beta chains were all read from a single sample in a study of siplizumab effects on memory and regulatory T cells. TCRdb's table, derived via immunoSEQ multiplex PCR, lists solely in-frame clones and lacks some. Of 100,000 or so clones in the sample, just over 90% are singletons; the top ten hold about 0.32%. The source material was CD4+ T cells sorted from blood. The receptors here all came from a human donor in good health.

The chain employs TRBV7-9 and TRBJ2-1; 7 nucleotides match TRBD2. The CDR3 spans 16 residues. Germline CDR1 and CDR2: SEHNR and FQNEAQ (reference sequence). V dropped 7 bases and J dropped 0; count of bases not matched to a gene: 9. The CDR3 DNA follows: TGTGCCAGCATGGTCGGGGGGTCTAACTCCTACAATGAGCAGTTCTTC. The encoded protein is CASMVGGSNSYNEQFF.

The chain employs TRBV4-3 and TRBJ1-3; D unclear. The CDR3 is 14 residues long. The V gene lost 0 bases and the J gene lost 4 bases, with 7 bases spanning the gap. Germline V lookup: CDR1 LGHNA, CDR2 YSLEER. CDR3: CASSQEGTGNTIYF. The CDR3 DNA is TGCGCCAGCAGCCAAGAAGGTACCGGAAACACCATATATTTT.

The chain couples TRBV5-1 to TRBJ2-1; 9 nucleotides agree with TRBD1. Germline values: CDR1 SGHRS, CDR2 YFSETQ. Trimming took 3 bases from V and 9 from J; bases not matched to a gene: 10. The length of the CDR3 is 15 residues. DNA for the CDR3: TGCGCCAGCAGCTCAAGGACAGGGGATTGGGGTGAGCAGTTCTTC. Protein: CASSSRTGDWGEQFF. Using reference TRBV5-1 and TRBJ2-1 for the parts outside the CDR3, the full variable domain is KAGVTQTPRYLIKTRGQQVTLSCSPISGHRSVSWYQQTPGQGLQFLFEYFSETQRNKGNFPGRFSGRQFSNSRSEMNVSTLELGDSALYLCASSSRTGDWGEQFFGPGTRLTVL.